A selection of T cell receptor beta chains follows, all from one sample in a study of T cell responses to AZD1222 COVID-19 vaccine. The repertoire was sequenced with immunoSEQ multiplex PCR; TCRdb's copy has only in-frame clones and lacks some. In the table there are about 110,000 clones, 80% to 90% of which are singletons. The sample was peripheral blood, taken 28 days after the second AZD1222 dose. Source of these receptors: an adult who received the AZD1222 COVID-19 vaccine. Both conserved end residues are trimmed from each CDR3.

V gene,CDR3 protein
TRBV19,ASSPALNQPQH
TRBV7-2,ASSGRGLPYEQY
TRBV14,ASSPGIETQY
TRBV27,ASSYGAGELF
TRBV6-5,ASKLTGWREKLF
TRBV28,ASSSSTASSYEQY
TRBV5-1,ASSILAGVGNEQF
TRBV9,ASGLGSENIQY
TRBV2,ASSTGDRDEQF
TRBV18,ASSLTPTSGSDSYNEQF
TRBV29-1,SVRVSSYEQY
TRBV20-1,SATGNTEAF
TRBV11-2,ASSQDRNTEAF
TRBV27,ASSFGFGGGIGNEQY
TRBV11-2,ASRPTNRDIRGYT
TRBV7-9,ASSPRTSVIVEQY
TRBV5-6,ASSFLGSETQY
TRBV30,AWRFTETQY
TRBV7-2,ASSPLGVSYNSPLH
TRBV4-3,ASSQGQDHNEQF
TRBV7-9,ASGEGEKLF
TRBV2,ASREPSNQPQH
TRBV7-2,ASSLALGMGRNEQF
TRBV4-2,ASSQNRDNDGELF
TRBV2,ASSRGRLETQY
TRBV7-2,ASSRRTGASSQPQH
TRBV6-2/TRBV6-3,ASSHASGYT
TRBV6-5,ASSPAGSYEQY
TRBV9,ASSVSADYGYT
TRBV5-1,ASSELQGAGEQF
TRBV5-5,ASSFGPGEFAGELF
TRBV21-1,ASSKAIGNGYT
TRBV7-9,ASSAGTLSVHDEQF
TRBV13,ASRRWDRGVTHEQY
TRBV7-8,ASSPTGVDRKLF